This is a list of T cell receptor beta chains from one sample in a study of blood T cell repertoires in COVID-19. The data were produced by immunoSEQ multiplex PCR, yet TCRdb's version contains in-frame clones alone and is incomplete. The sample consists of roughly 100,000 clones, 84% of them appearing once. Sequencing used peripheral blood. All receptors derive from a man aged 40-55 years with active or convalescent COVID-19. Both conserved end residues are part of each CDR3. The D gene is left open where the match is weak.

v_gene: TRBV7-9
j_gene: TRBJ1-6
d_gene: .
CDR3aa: CASSRIGQGIYNSPLHF
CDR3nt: TGTGCCAGCAGCCGAATTGGGCAGGGGATCTATAATTCACCCCTCCACTTT

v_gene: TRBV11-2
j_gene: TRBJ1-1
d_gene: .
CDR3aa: CASSWTDGETEAFF
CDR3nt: TGTGCCAGCAGCTGGACTGACGGGGAAACTGAAGCTTTCTTT

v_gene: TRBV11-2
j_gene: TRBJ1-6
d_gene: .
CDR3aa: CASSKTGSSYNSPLHF
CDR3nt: TGTGCCAGCAGCAAGACGGGGAGCTCCTATAATTCACCCCTCCACTTT

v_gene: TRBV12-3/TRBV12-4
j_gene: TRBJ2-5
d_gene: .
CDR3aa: CASSRQKETQYF
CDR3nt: TGTGCCAGCAGTCGACAGAAAGAGACCCAGTACTTC

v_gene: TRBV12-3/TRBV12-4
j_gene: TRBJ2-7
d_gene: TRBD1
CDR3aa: CASSRTGPYEQYF
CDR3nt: TGTGCCAGCAGTCGGACAGGCCCCTACGAGCAGTACTTC

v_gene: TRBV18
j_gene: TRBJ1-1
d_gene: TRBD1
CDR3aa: CASSPRRTDRGMNTEAFF
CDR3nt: TGTGCCAGCTCACCACGAAGAACCGACAGGGGGATGAACACTGAAGCTTTCTTT

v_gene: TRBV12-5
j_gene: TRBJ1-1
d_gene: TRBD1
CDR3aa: CASGLATGTGGQIEAFF
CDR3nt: TGTGCTAGTGGTTTGGCAACCGGGACAGGGGGCCAGATTGAAGCTTTCTTT

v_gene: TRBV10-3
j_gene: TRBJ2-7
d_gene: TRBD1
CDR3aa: CAISVGTGSYEQYF
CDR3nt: TGTGCCATCAGTGTTGGGACAGGTTCCTACGAGCAGTACTTC

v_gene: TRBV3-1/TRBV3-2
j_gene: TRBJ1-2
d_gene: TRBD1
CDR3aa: CASSQPSGTGAHYGYTF
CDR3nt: TGTGCCAGCAGCCAACCCTCCGGGACAGGGGCTCACTATGGCTACACCTTC

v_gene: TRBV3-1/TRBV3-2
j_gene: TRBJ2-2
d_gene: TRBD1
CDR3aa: CASSPRQGAGELFF
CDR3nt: TGTGCCAGCAGCCCGAGGCAGGGGGCCGGGGAGCTGTTTTTT

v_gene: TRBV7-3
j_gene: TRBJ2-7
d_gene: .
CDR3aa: CASSKGGTGSTEQYF
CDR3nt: TGTGCCAGCAGCAAGGGGGGGACAGGTTCCACCGAGCAGTACTTC